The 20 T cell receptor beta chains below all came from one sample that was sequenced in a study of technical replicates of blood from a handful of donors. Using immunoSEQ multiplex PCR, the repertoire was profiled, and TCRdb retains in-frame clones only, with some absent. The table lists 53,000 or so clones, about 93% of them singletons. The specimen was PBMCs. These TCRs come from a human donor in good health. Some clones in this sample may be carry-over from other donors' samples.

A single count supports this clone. CDR3 amino acids: CASSPEGTSGMADTQYF. In DNA, the CDR3 is TGCGCCAGCAGCCCCGAAGGGACTAGCGGGATGGCAGATACGCAGTATTTT. V is TRBV4-3 and J is TRBJ2-3; 13 positions match TRBD2. V shed 4 bases and J 4 bases; nucleotides not matched to a gene: 8. CDR1 and CDR2 (germline): LGHNA, YSLEER. This CDR3 has 17 residues.

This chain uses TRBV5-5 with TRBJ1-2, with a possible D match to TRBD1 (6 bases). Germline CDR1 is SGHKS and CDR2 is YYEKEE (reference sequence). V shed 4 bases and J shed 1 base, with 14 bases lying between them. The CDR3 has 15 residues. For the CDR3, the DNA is TGTGCCAGCAGCCGGGGGGCGGACATTAACTATGGCTACACCTTC. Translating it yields CASSRGADINYGYTF.

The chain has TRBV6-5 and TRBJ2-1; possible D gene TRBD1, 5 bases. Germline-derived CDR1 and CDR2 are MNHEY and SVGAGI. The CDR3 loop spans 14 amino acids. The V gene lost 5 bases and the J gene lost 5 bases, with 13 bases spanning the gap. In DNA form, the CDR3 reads TGTGCCAGCAGTCCAGGGCCAGTCGACAATGAGCAGTTCTTC. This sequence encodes CASSPGPVDNEQFF.

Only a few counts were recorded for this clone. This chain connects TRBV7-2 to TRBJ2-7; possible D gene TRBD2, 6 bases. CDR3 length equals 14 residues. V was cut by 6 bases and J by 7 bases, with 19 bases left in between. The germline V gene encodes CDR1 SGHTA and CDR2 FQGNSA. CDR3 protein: CASRSGSGVGEQYF. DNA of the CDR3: TGTGCCAGCAGATCCGGGTCGGGAGTAGGAGAGCAGTACTTC.

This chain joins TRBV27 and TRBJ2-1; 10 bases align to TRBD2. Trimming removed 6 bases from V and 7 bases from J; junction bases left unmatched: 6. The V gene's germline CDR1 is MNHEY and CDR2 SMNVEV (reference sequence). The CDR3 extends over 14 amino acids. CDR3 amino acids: CASSVAGGMNEQFF. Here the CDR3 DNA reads TGTGCCAGCAGCGTAGCGGGGGGAATGAATGAGCAGTTCTTC.

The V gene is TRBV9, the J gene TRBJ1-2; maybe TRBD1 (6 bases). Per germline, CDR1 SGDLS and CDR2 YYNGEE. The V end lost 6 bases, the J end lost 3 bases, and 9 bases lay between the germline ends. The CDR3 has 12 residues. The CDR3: CASKAGDYGYTF. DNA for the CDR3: TGTGCCAGCAAGGCAGGGGACTATGGCTACACCTTC.

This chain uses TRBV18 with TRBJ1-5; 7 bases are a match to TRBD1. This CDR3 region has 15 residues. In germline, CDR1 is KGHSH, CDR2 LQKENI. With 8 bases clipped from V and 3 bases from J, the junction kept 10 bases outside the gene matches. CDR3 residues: CASQEGGSSNQPQHF. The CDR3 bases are TGTGCCAGCCAAGAAGGGGGCAGCTCCAATCAGCCCCAGCATTTT.

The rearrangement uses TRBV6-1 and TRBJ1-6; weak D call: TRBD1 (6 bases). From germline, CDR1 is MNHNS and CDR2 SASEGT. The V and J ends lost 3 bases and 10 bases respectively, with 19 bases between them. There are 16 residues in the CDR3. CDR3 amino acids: CASSDWRIQGSSPLHF. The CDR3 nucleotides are TGTGCCAGCAGTGATTGGCGTATACAGGGCTCCTCACCCCTCCACTTT.

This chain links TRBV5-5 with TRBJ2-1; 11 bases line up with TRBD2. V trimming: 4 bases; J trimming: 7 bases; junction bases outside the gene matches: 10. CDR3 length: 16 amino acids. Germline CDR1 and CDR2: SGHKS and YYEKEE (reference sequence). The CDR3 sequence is CASSPGGLAGENEQFF. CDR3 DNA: TGTGCCAGCAGCCCCGGCGGACTAGCGGGTGAGAATGAGCAGTTCTTC.

As DNA, the CDR3 is TGCAGCGTTGAAGATAGAACCTACAATGAGCAGTTCTTC. Its protein is CSVEDRTYNEQFF. The rearrangement uses TRBV29-1 and TRBJ2-1; D gene unclear. V lost 0 bases and J lost 2, with 5 bases in between. The CDR3 has 13 residues. Germline V lookup: CDR1 SQVTM, CDR2 ANQGSEA.

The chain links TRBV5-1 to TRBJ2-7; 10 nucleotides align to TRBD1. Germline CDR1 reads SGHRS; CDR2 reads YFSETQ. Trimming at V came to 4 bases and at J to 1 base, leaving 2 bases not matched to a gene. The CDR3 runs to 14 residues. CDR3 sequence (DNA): TGCGCCAGCAGCCAGGGACAGGGGTCCTACGAGCAGTACTTC. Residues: CASSQGQGSYEQYF.

The chain's CDR3 is CASSHTLAGDGEQFF. CDR3 bases: TGTGCCAGCAGCCACACCCTAGCGGGAGATGGAGAGCAGTTCTTC. V usage is TRBV6-6 and J usage is TRBJ2-1; 10 nucleotides match TRBD2. CDR3 length: 15 amino acids. Germline values: CDR1 MNHNY, CDR2 SVGAGI (reference sequence). The V and J ends lost 6 bases and 10 bases, in that order; junction bases with no gene match: 12.

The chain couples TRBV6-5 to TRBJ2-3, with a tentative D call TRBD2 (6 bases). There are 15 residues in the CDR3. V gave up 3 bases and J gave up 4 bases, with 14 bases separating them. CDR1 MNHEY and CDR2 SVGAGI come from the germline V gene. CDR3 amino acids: CASSYSGTRADTQYF. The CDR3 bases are TGTGCCAGCAGTTATTCCGGGACTCGGGCAGATACGCAGTATTTT.

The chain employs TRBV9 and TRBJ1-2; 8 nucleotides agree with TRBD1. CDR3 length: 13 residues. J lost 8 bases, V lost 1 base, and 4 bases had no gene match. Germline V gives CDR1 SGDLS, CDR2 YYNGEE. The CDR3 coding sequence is TGTGCCAGCAGCGTACAGGGGGCGCGAGGCTACACCTTC. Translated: CASSVQGARGYTF.

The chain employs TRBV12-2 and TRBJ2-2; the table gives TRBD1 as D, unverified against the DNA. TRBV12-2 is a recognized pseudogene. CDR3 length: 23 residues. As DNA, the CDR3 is TGTGCAAGTCGCTCACAACATTCGGGACAGGGGGCAGGATGGAGGGAGAACACCGGGGAGCTGTTTTTT. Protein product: CASRSQHSGQGAGWRENTGELFF.

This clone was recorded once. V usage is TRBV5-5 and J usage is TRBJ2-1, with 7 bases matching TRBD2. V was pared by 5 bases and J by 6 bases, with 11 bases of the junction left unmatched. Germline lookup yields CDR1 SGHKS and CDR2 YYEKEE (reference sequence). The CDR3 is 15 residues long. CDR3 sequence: CASSTLRGRGNEQFF. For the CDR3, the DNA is TGTGCCAGCAGTACCTTAAGAGGGAGGGGCAATGAGCAGTTCTTC.

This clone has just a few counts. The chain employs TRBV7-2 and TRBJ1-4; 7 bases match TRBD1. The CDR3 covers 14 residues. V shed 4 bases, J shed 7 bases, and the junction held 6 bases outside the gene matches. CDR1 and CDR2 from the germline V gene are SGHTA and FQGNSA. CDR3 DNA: TGTGCCAGCAGCTCTAACAGGGGCGGTGAAAAACTGTTTTTT. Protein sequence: CASSSNRGGEKLFF.

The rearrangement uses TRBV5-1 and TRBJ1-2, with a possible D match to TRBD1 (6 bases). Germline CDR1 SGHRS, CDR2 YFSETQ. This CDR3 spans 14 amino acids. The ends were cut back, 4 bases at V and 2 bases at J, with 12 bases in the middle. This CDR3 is CASSPGDRNYGYTF. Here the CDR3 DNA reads TGCGCCAGCAGCCCAGGGGACCGAAACTATGGCTACACCTTC.

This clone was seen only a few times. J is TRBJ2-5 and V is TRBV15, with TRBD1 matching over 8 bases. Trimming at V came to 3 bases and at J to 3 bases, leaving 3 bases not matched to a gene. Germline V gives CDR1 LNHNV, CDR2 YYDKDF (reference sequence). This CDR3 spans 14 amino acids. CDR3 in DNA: TGTGCCACCAGCAGGGGGACAGGCGAAGAGACCCAGTACTTC. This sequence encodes CATSRGTGEETQYF.

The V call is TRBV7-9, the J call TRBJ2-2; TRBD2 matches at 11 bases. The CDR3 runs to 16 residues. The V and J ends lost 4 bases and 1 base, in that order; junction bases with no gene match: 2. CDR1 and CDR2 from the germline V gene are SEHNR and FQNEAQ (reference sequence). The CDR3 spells CASSSTSGRNTGELFF. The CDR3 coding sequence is TGTGCCAGCAGCTCCACTAGCGGGAGGAACACCGGGGAGCTGTTTTTT.